This T cell receptor beta chain comes out of a study of immune evolution from preneoplasia to lung adenocarcinoma. This clone was seen a handful of times. Generated by immunoSEQ multiplex PCR, the TCRdb table keeps only in-frame clones and is missing some. The sample has about 15,000 clones, approximately 81% seen once. This CDR3 is built from 16 residues. Per the germline V gene, CDR1 is MDHEN and CDR2 is SYDVKM. V was clipped by 5 bases and J by 5 bases; unmatched bases: 12. The source of this sequence is a person aged 70 to 85 with lung adenocarcinoma. Sequencing input: FFPE minimally invasive lung adenocarcinoma tissue. The chain couples TRBV28 to TRBJ2-3; 8 bases match TRBD1. The CDR3 DNA follows: TGTGCCAGCAGTACAAGGGGGACAGGCACCAAAGATACGCAGTATTTT. Amino acids: CASSTRGTGTKDTQYF.